A single sample gave rise to the 9 T cell receptor beta chains below, sequenced in a study of T-cell memory formation after mild COVID-19. TCRdb analysed the 5' RACE reads with MiXCR anew, one entry per CDR3 protein. The sample yields roughly 550,000 distinct CDR3 sequences, roughly 22% seen once. The sequenced sample consisted of PBMCs or a T cell subset sorted from them (not recorded which). The receptors originated from an adult woman who had mild COVID-19 (a few samples of this study predate the infection). Cell type and time point are not known.

In its sample, this clonotype was seen many times. The chain links TRBV24-1 to TRBJ2-3; 8 bases are shared with TRBD1. Germline CDR1 KGHDR, CDR2 SFDVKD. Trimming removed 4 bases from V and 5 bases from J; junction bases left unmatched: 4. The CDR3 is 14 amino acids. The CDR3 is CATSDVDRGDTQYF. The DNA of the CDR3 is TGTGCCACCAGTGACGTCGACAGGGGAGATACGCAGTATTTT.

This clonotype was seen more than once but under ten times. V is TRBV2 and J is TRBJ2-1; 9 bases align to TRBD2. The germline CDR1 and CDR2 sequences are SNHLY and FYNNEI. The V gene end was trimmed by 6 bases and the J gene end by 4 bases; junction bases not matched to a gene: 4. This CDR3 spans 14 amino acids. CDR3: CASRASGDYNEQFF. CDR3 in DNA: TGTGCCAGCAGGGCTAGCGGGGATTACAATGAGCAGTTCTTC.

This clonotype showed up just a few times. V gene TRBV7-6 combines with J gene TRBJ2-3, with a weak D call TRBD2 (7 bases). Germline-derived CDR1 and CDR2 are SGHVS and FNYEAQ. The CDR3 has 16 amino acids. The V end lost 6 bases, the J end lost 2 bases, and 18 bases lay between the germline ends. In DNA, the CDR3 is TGTGCCAGCAGTCCGTCGGGGGGCGGGACCACAGATACGCAGTATTTT. Translation: CASSPSGGGTTDTQYF.

The chain combines TRBV12-3 or TRBV12-4 with TRBJ1-5; no definite D call. Trimming removed 5 bases at V and 6 bases at J, with 14 bases between. The CDR3 has 14 amino acids. CDR3 protein: CASSLRRQGQPQHF. The CDR3 nucleotides are TGTGCCAGCAGTCTTCGCCGGCAAGGTCAGCCCCAGCATTTT.

This clonotype appeared a few times. J is TRBJ1-6 and V is TRBV7-9; D is ambiguous. The CDR3 length is 13 residues. Germline CDR1 and CDR2: SEHNR and FQNEAQ (reference sequence). Trimming removed 2 bases at V and 8 bases at J, with 7 bases between. Written as DNA, the CDR3 is TGTGCCAGCAGCTTACAAGTCGATTCACCCCTCCACTTT. It yields the protein CASSLQVDSPLHF.

This clonotype was recorded a few times. V gene TRBV11-3 combines with J gene TRBJ2-1, with D maybe TRBD1 (5 bases). This CDR3 contains 14 residues. Trimming cost V 1 base and J 4 bases, with 8 bases left between them. Germline loops: CDR1 SGHNT, CDR2 YENEEA. CDR3 nucleotide sequence: TGTGCCAGCAGCTTAGGAGGACATTACAATGAGCAGTTCTTC. Its translation is CASSLGGHYNEQFF. The full variable domain, completed using reference TRBV11-3 and TRBJ2-1, is EAGVVQSPRYKIIEKKQPVAFWCNPISGHNTLYWYLQNLGQGPELLIRYENEEAVDDSQLPKDRFSAERLKGVDSTLKIQPAELGDSAVYLCASSLGGHYNEQFFGPGTRLTVL.

This chain links TRBV7-9 with TRBJ1-2; D unresolved. The CDR3 extends over 14 amino acids. Looked up from germline, CDR1 is SEHNR and CDR2 is FQNEAQ (reference sequence). V lost 7 bases, J lost 4 bases, and 16 bases lay in between. The CDR3 region is CASTPRGRGYGYTF. Written as DNA, the CDR3 is TGTGCCAGCACCCCGAGAGGGCGAGGCTATGGCTACACCTTC.

The V gene is TRBV7-6, the J gene TRBJ2-3; TRBD2 matches 15 bases. The CDR3 has 23 amino acids. The V segment lost 5 bases and the J segment 4 bases; nucleotides outside the gene matches: 25. Per the germline V gene, CDR1 is SGHVS and CDR2 is FNYEAQ. CDR3 in DNA: TGTGCCAGCAGCCGAGCCTTGGCTCCGGGACTAGCGGGGGGAGTACGGTCCCCAGATACGCAGTATTTT. This gives the protein CASSRALAPGLAGGVRSPDTQYF.

The chain carries TRBV7-2 and TRBJ1-5; 7 nucleotides agree with TRBD1. J was trimmed by 11 bases and V by 2 bases; bases with no gene match: 9. The CDR3 covers 14 residues. In germline, CDR1 is SGHTA, CDR2 FQGNSA. The CDR3 DNA sequence: TGTGCCAGCAGCTTAATTTGGGACAGCCGGGCCCAGCATTTT. Translation: CASSLIWDSRAQHF.